This T cell receptor (beta chain) was captured in a study of blood T cell repertoires in COVID-19. On the study more broadly: Acute and convalescent COVID-19 samples came from the United States, Italy and Spain. PBMCs, B-cell-depleted T cells, or T cells were the source of the cDNA or gDNA that made up the material.

Trimming cost V 9 bases and J 7 bases, with 15 bases left between them. The CDR3 consists of 13 residues. Germline assignment: CDR1 LGHDT and CDR2 YNNKEL (reference sequence). In the original workflow: Reference gene primer amplification in the assay estimated nucleated cell counts. Repertoires were generated with immunoSEQ multiplex PCR, while TCRdb's copy carries only in-frame clones and drops some. The DNA gave D and trimming, while V, J and clone size come from that table. The table has roughly 80,000 clones, approximately 84% seen once. The rearrangement uses TRBV3-1 (or the pseudogene TRBV3-2) and TRBJ1-4; D is undetermined. Input material: peripheral blood. The clonotype was recovered from a human donor in a cohort sampled during active COVID-19. The CDR3 here is CASGGRGSEKLFF. CDR3 DNA sequence: TGTGCCAGTGGTGGGCGGGGTAGTGAAAAACTGTTTTTT.